The sequence of this T cell receptor beta chain was determined in a study of cytomegalovirus exposure and HLA in healthy donors. General observations from the study: Rarity marked most TCR sequences, yet some public TCRs occurred in many donors. Compared with the approximately 680-donor mean, an Asian-associated ancestry cluster reportedly had fewer N-insertions, according to a later analysis. Further analysis, carried out later, found HLA-associated TCR beta chains more clonally expanded than equally common other chains.

The PCR ran on 60 Vbeta and 13 Jbeta primers. Clones were sequenced by immunoSEQ multiplex PCR, and TCRdb holds only the in-frame ones, with some missing. The profile shows roughly 100,000 clones, 9.5% to 13% of them singletons. V was pared by 5 bases and J by 7 bases, with 15 bases of the junction left unmatched. Germline CDR1 and CDR2: SGHNT and YENEEA. The CDR3 covers 17 residues. Worth noting for this clone: The antigen remains undetermined.

The sample taken for sequencing was PBMCs. This clonotype was sampled from a man aged 35 to 55 in good health and CMV-seropositive. The genes are TRBV11-3 and TRBJ2-1; 9 nucleotides match TRBD2. The CDR3 reads CASSPHLAGGPINEQFF. The CDR3 DNA reads as TGTGCCAGCAGCCCGCACCTCGCGGGAGGGCCTATAAATGAGCAGTTCTTC.